This T cell receptor (beta chain) was recorded in a study of shared clonotypes between healthy human individuals. Authors' methods: Without quality scores, immunoSEQ junctional reads could not be filtered like full-length reads. Clones were sequenced by immunoSEQ multiplex PCR, and TCRdb holds only the in-frame ones, with some missing. V, J and clone size were drawn from that table, and D and trimming were deduced from the DNA. Here the sample spans around 700,000 clones, roughly 73% being singletons. This receptor was taken from a woman aged 30 to 39 in good health. The sequenced sample consisted of memory CD4+ T cells sorted from blood. Sample subset: CD45RA-negative fraction.

The DNA of the CDR3 is TGTGCCAGCAGTTTGCAACACCCAACCAGCGGGAGGCTCCGTTACGAGCAGTACTTC. Translated: CASSLQHPTSGRLRYEQYF. This chain connects TRBV28 to TRBJ2-7; 9 bases fit TRBD2. This CDR3 has 19 residues. CDR1 is MDHEN and CDR2 is SYDVKM in the germline V gene. With 3 bases clipped from V and 4 bases from J, the junction kept 19 bases outside the gene matches.